A single sample gave rise to the 23 T cell receptor beta chains below, sequenced in a study of blood T cell repertoires in COVID-19. Sequencing used immunoSEQ multiplex PCR; TCRdb keeps in-frame clones, though not all of them. The table shows fewer than 400,000 clones, with roughly 90% occurring only once. Sequenced input: PBMCs or T cells enriched from blood (not recorded which). The receptors derive from a woman aged 25 to 45 who had recovered from COVID-19.

The V gene is TRBV27, the J gene TRBJ1-2; unclear D gene. Trimming stripped 0 bases from V and 6 bases from J, with 8 bases between. Looked up from germline, CDR1 is MNHEY and CDR2 is SMNVEV (reference sequence). There are 13 residues in the CDR3. CDR3 bases: TGTGCCAGCAGTTTATCCCCTTCTGATGGCTACACCTTC. Protein product: CASSLSPSDGYTF.

The V and J genes are TRBV15 and TRBJ2-5; D remains ambiguous. Germline lookup yields CDR1 LNHNV and CDR2 YYDKDF (reference sequence). The CDR3 consists of 15 residues. The V end lost 0 bases, the J end lost 4 bases, and 12 bases lay between the germline ends. The DNA of the CDR3 is TGTGCCACCAGCAGAGATCGTAACCGCGCAGAGACCCAGTACTTC. Protein: CATSRDRNRAETQYF.

CDR3 nucleotides: TGCGCCAGCAGCAGCTCACAGGGCTACGAGCAGTACTTC. It yields the protein CASSSSQGYEQYF. The V call is TRBV4-1, the J call TRBJ2-7; D is perhaps TRBD1 (6 bases). The CDR3 has 13 residues. V was trimmed by 5 bases and J by 3 bases, leaving 11 bases between them. Germline values: CDR1 MGHRA, CDR2 YSYEKL.

V is TRBV6-5 and J is TRBJ2-7; D not resolved. CDR3 length equals 11 residues. Trimming removed 5 bases from V and 7 bases from J, with 9 bases in between. In germline, CDR1 is MNHEY, CDR2 SVGAGI. The CDR3 bases are TGTGCCAGCAGTAAGCTGCATGAGCAGTACTTC. Amino acids: CASSKLHEQYF.

This clone was counted once. V gene TRBV5-4 combines with J gene TRBJ2-1; D might be TRBD2 (6 bases). Germline CDR1 and CDR2: SGHNT and YYREEE (reference sequence). This CDR3 comprises 15 residues. V was clipped by 2 bases and J by 1 base, with 10 bases between them. CDR3 in DNA: TGTGCCAGCAGCTTTGGCGGGAAGTCCTACAATGAGCAGTTCTTC. Residues: CASSFGGKSYNEQFF.

The chain links TRBV7-6 to TRBJ2-7; D possibly corresponds to TRBD2 (5 bases). The CDR3 has 14 amino acids. From germline, CDR1 is SGHVS and CDR2 FNYEAQ. V lost 4 bases and J 0 bases, leaving 10 bases between the germline ends. DNA of the CDR3: TGTGCCAGCAGCTCAACCGGGAACTCCTACGAGCAGTACTTC. The encoded protein is CASSSTGNSYEQYF.

This chain joins TRBV18 and TRBJ2-7, with 8 bases that match TRBD2. The CDR3 sequence is 16 residues long. The V segment lost 6 bases and the J segment 2 bases; nucleotides outside the gene matches: 12. Germline V gene data show CDR1 as KGHSH and CDR2 as LQKENI. CDR3 protein: CASSRSGTGGTYEQYF. The CDR3 DNA reads as TGTGCCAGCTCTCGTTCTGGGACGGGGGGGACCTACGAGCAGTACTTC.

This chain connects TRBV29-1 to TRBJ2-3; 7 bases are shared with TRBD2. The CDR3 spans 13 residues. V dropped 4 bases and J dropped 2; count of bases not matched to a gene: 3. CDR1 is SQVTM and CDR2 is ANQGSEA in the germline V gene. CDR3 loop: CSVGGTITDTQYF. The CDR3 DNA reads as TGCAGCGTTGGCGGGACTATCACAGATACGCAGTATTTT.

This clone appeared once. V usage is TRBV4-2 and J usage is TRBJ1-2; TRBD1 might be the D (5 bases). The CDR3 is 17 amino acids. Trimming took off 2 bases at V and 8 bases at J, with 24 bases between the two ends. Germline CDR1 reads LGHNA; CDR2 reads YNFKEQ. CDR3 coding DNA: TGTGCCAGCAGCCAAAGTGGGGCCTCCGGGTCCCCCCGCGGCTACACCTTC. This codes for CASSQSGASGSPRGYTF.

The rearrangement uses TRBV28 and TRBJ1-4; D remains unclear. V lost 6 bases and J lost 4, with 6 bases in between. The CDR3 consists of 12 residues. In germline, CDR1 is MDHEN, CDR2 SYDVKM. The CDR3 nucleotides are TGTGCCAGCAGCCAACTTAATGAAAAACTGTTTTTT. Its protein product is CASSQLNEKLFF.

The rearrangement joins TRBV6-1 to TRBJ2-1, with 9 bases aligning to TRBD2. V shed 0 bases and J 4 bases; nucleotides not matched to a gene: 4. From germline, CDR1 is MNHNS and CDR2 SASEGT. The CDR3 totals 16 residues. CDR3 region: CASSEAGSGGYNEQFF. In DNA, the CDR3 is TGTGCCAGCAGTGAAGCGGGGAGCGGGGGGTACAATGAGCAGTTCTTC.

This chain joins TRBV7-9 and TRBJ1-2, with D possibly being TRBD1 (6 bases). V was shortened by 4 bases and J by 4 bases, with 13 bases between the two germline ends. The CDR3 spans 14 residues. CDR1 is SEHNR and CDR2 is FQNEAQ in the germline V gene (reference sequence). CDR3 in DNA: TGTGCCAGCAGCTCCACAGGGTTTCTCTATGGCTACACCTTC. Translated, it gives CASSSTGFLYGYTF. Together with reference TRBV7-9 and TRBJ1-2, the CDR3 gives the full variable domain: DTGVSQNPRHKITKRGQNVTFRCDPISEHNRLYWYRQTLGQGPEFLTYFQNEAQLEKSRLLSDRFSAERPKGSFSTLEIQRTEQGDSAMYLCASSSTGFLYGYTFGSGTRLTVV.

The V call is TRBV6-5, the J call TRBJ1-6, with 8 bases identical to TRBD1. The CDR3 is made up of 12 amino acids. V lost 5 bases to trimming and J lost 14 bases; unmatched junction nucleotides: 5. CDR1 MNHEY and CDR2 SVGAGI come from the germline V gene. CDR3 sequence: CASSTGQGTLHF. The DNA for the CDR3 is TGTGCCAGCAGTACCGGACAGGGTACCCTCCACTTT.

The chain uses TRBV7-2 and TRBJ2-3, with D maybe TRBD2 (5 bases). The CDR3 extends over 16 amino acids. The germline CDR1 and CDR2 sequences are SGHTA and FQGNSA. V was pared by 5 bases and J by 2 bases, with 17 bases between. CDR3: CASSHAERLNTDTQYF. CDR3 DNA: TGTGCCAGCAGCCACGCGGAAAGACTAAACACAGATACGCAGTATTTT.

The rearrangement uses TRBV7-2 and TRBJ1-2; D uncertain. The CDR3 spans 13 residues. Germline CDR1 and CDR2: SGHTA and FQGNSA. V dropped 5 bases and J dropped 3 bases, with 10 bases sitting between them. CDR3 sequence (DNA): TGTGCCAGCAGCCATGACAAGGACTATGGCTACACCTTC. This translates into CASSHDKDYGYTF.

The rearrangement joins TRBV7-9 to TRBJ2-3; 8 bases match TRBD2. V dropped 2 bases and J dropped 3; count of bases not matched to a gene: 1. CDR1 and CDR2 from the germline V gene are SEHNR and FQNEAQ (reference sequence). CDR3 length equals 14 residues. The CDR3, as DNA: TGTGCCAGCAGCTTACCGGGAGGGACAGATACGCAGTATTTT. It codes for CASSLPGGTDTQYF.

This chain links TRBV6-2 or TRBV6-3 with TRBJ2-7, with 8 bases aligning to TRBD1. This CDR3 region has 15 residues. The J segment lost 5 bases and the V segment lost 5 bases, leaving 11 bases of the junction unmatched. Germline values: CDR1 MNHEY, CDR2 SVGEGT. The CDR3 DNA follows: TGTGCCAGCAGTGCTACATCAGGGGGCGGGAACGAGCAGTACTTC. Its translation: CASSATSGGGNEQYF.

The gene calls are TRBV4-1 and TRBJ2-3; tentative D call: TRBD2 (7 bases). CDR1 and CDR2 (germline): MGHRA, YSYEKL. The V gene lost 2 bases and the J gene lost 2 bases, with 11 bases spanning the gap. This CDR3 is built from 15 residues. In nucleotides, the CDR3 is TGCGCCAGCAGCCAAAGGGGGGGAGTCACAGATACGCAGTATTTT. Translated, it gives CASSQRGGVTDTQYF.

The genes are TRBV2 and TRBJ1-3; D ambiguous. The CDR3 totals 14 residues. V shed 7 bases and J shed 2 bases, with 12 bases lying between them. Germline values: CDR1 SNHLY, CDR2 FYNNEI. The CDR3 reads CASTRSSAGNTIYF. In DNA, the CDR3 is TGTGCCAGCACCCGTTCTTCAGCTGGAAACACCATATATTTT.

V and J are TRBV24-1 and TRBJ1-1; a weak D match, TRBD1 (5 bases). The CDR3 consists of 12 residues. V shed 3 bases and J shed 7 bases, with 8 bases lying between them. Germline-derived CDR1 and CDR2 are KGHDR and SFDVKD. The CDR3, as DNA: TGTGCCACCAGTGATCGGGGGAGTGAAGCTTTCTTT. This encodes CATSDRGSEAFF.

The chain combines TRBV5-1 with TRBJ2-5; D possibly corresponds to TRBD2 (5 bases). CDR3 length equals 15 residues. Germline CDR1 reads SGHRS; CDR2 reads YFSETQ. V lost 3 bases, J lost 5 bases, and 17 bases lay in between. The CDR3 region has the DNA TGCGCCAGCAGCTCTGGGAATGCGGGTCAGGAGACCCAGTACTTC. It specifies CASSSGNAGQETQYF.

The V gene is TRBV28, the J gene TRBJ1-3; D gene uncertain. The CDR3 has 15 residues. V was trimmed by 3 bases and J by 0 bases, leaving 9 bases between them. Germline V gene sequence: CDR1 MDHEN, CDR2 SYDVKM. CDR3 protein: CASSLRSISGNTIYF. The DNA for the CDR3 is TGTGCCAGCAGTTTGAGGTCTATCTCTGGAAACACCATATATTTT.

This clone has just a few counts. V gene TRBV6-5 combines with J gene TRBJ1-2, with 7 nucleotides matching TRBD1. This CDR3 comprises 13 residues. Germline V gene sequence: CDR1 MNHEY, CDR2 SVGAGI. The ends lost 7 bases at V and 2 bases at J; junction bases unmatched: 4. This chain's CDR3 is CASTRGQNYGYTF. The CDR3 nucleotides read TGTGCCAGCACCCGGGGACAGAACTATGGCTACACCTTC.